A selection of T cell receptor beta chains follows, all from one sample in a study of blood T cell repertoires in COVID-19. Sequenced by immunoSEQ multiplex PCR; TCRdb stores in-frame clones only, minus some. The sample records about 160,000 clones, 70% to 90% being singletons. Sequencing used peripheral blood. The receptors stem from a human donor in a cohort sampled during active COVID-19. CDR3s include the opening cysteine and the closing phenylalanine or tryptophan. The order of the fields is clone size, V gene, D gene, J gene, CDR3 length, CDR3 protein, CDR3 DNA. A D gene is named only where the DNA matches it firmly. Not every row has a clone size; where given, it reads once, few, many or a size class.

>many|TRBV27|NA|TRBJ2-2|16
CASSLSVSGNTGELFF
TGTGCCAGCAGTTTATCGGTTAGCGGAAACACCGGGGAGCTGTTTTTT
>NA|TRBV28|NA|TRBJ2-7|13
CASSPDISYEQYF
TGTGCCAGCAGCCCTGACATTTCCTACGAGCAGTACTTC
>NA|TRBV2|NA|TRBJ2-7|15
CASSELGGGPGEQYF
TGTGCCAGCAGTGAGTTAGGAGGGGGCCCCGGGGAGCAGTACTTC
>NA|TRBV19|TRBD1|TRBJ1-1|16
CASSKGQGRRNTEAFF
TGTGCCAGTAGTAAAGGACAGGGTCGGCGTAACACTGAAGCTTTCTTT
>NA|TRBV10-3|TRBD1|TRBJ2-5|13
CAITRDRQETQYF
TGTGCCATCACGAGGGACAGACAAGAGACCCAGTACTTC
>NA|TRBV18|TRBD1|TRBJ1-5|18
CASSPRAGGGRSNQPQHF
TGTGCCAGCTCACCGCGCGCTGGAGGGGGCAGGAGCAATCAGCCCCAGCATTTT
>few|TRBV6-5|TRBD1|TRBJ1-2|14
CASSSSGGNYGYTF
TGTGCCAGCAGTTCTTCAGGGGGAAACTATGGCTACACCTTC
>NA|TRBV7-3|TRBD1|TRBJ2-2|16
CASSQTGTGSTGELFF
TGTGCCAGCAGCCAGACCGGGACAGGGAGTACCGGGGAGCTGTTTTTT
>NA|TRBV6-4|TRBD1|TRBJ2-5|13
CASSRTGSETQYF
TGTGCCAGCAGCAGGACAGGGAGTGAGACCCAGTACTTC
>NA|TRBV15|TRBD1|TRBJ1-2|13
CATRQQGNYGYTF
TGTGCCACCAGGCAACAGGGGAACTATGGCTACACCTTC
>NA|TRBV28|NA|TRBJ1-2|13
CASSQDSPRGYTF
TGTGCCAGCAGTCAGGACAGTCCTAGGGGCTACACCTTC
>NA|TRBV2|TRBD2|TRBJ2-7|12
CASSREAYEQYF
TGTGCCAGCAGTCGGGAGGCCTACGAGCAGTACTTC
>NA|TRBV3-1/TRBV3-2|NA|TRBJ2-1|17
CASSLTRAESSYNEQFF
TGTGCCAGCAGCCTCACGCGAGCGGAGAGCTCCTACAATGAGCAGTTCTTC
>NA|TRBV6-5|TRBD1|TRBJ1-5|16
CASSYGGQGAGQPQHF
TGTGCCAGCAGTTATGGGGGACAGGGGGCAGGGCAGCCCCAGCATTTT
>NA|TRBV19|NA|TRBJ1-1|13
CASTGTGYTEAFF
TGTGCCAGTACCGGAACAGGGTACACTGAAGCTTTCTTT
>NA|TRBV7-2|TRBD2|TRBJ2-3|15
CASSINQDRGTNVYF
TGTGCCAGCAGCATAAACCAAGACAGAGGGACTAACGTGTATTTT
>many|TRBV2|NA|TRBJ2-6|15
CASSDWASGANVLTF
TGTGCCAGCAGTGATTGGGCCTCTGGGGCCAACGTCCTGACTTTC
>NA|TRBV9|NA|TRBJ2-1|14
CASSLDGTYNEQFF
TGTGCCAGCAGCCTGGACGGGACCTACAATGAGCAGTTCTTC
>NA|TRBV6-5|TRBD1|TRBJ1-2|13
CASSKTGVDGYTF
TGTGCCAGCAGCAAGACAGGGGTTGATGGCTACACCTTC
>NA|TRBV7-2|NA|TRBJ1-6|15
CASSLNRKPDSPLHF
TGTGCCAGCAGCTTAAACAGGAAACCTGATTCACCCCTCCACTTT
>NA|TRBV20-1|NA|TRBJ2-1|13
CSASNTAYNEQFF
TGCAGTGCTAGTAATACGGCCTACAATGAGCAGTTCTTC
>few|TRBV7-6|TRBD1|TRBJ1-1|14
CASSLWTGGTEAFF
TGTGCCAGCAGCTTATGGACAGGGGGGACTGAAGCTTTCTTT
>NA|TRBV6-2/TRBV6-3|NA|TRBJ2-7|15
CASSYRGARGDEQYF
TGTGCCAGCAGTTACCGGGGGGCGCGGGGTGACGAGCAGTACTTC
>NA|TRBV18|TRBD1|TRBJ2-2|16
CASSPRTGDFTGELFF
TGTGCCAGCTCACCCCGGACAGGGGATTTCACCGGGGAGCTGTTTTTT
>NA|TRBV27|NA|TRBJ2-5|14
CASSSGTRGETQYF
TGTGCCAGCAGTTCCGGGACTCGGGGGGAGACCCAGTACTTC
>NA|TRBV28|NA|TRBJ1-1|14
CASSLGGPGTEAFF
TGTGCCAGCAGCCTCGGAGGACCCGGCACTGAAGCTTTCTTT
>NA|TRBV5-4|NA|TRBJ2-1|15
CASSLDVAEYNEQFF
TGTGCCAGCAGCTTGGACGTTGCGGAGTACAATGAGCAGTTCTTC
>few|TRBV18|TRBD2|TRBJ2-2|17
CASSSGSSGSFTGELFF
TGTGCCAGCTCCAGCGGGTCTAGCGGGAGTTTCACCGGGGAGCTGTTTTTT
>NA|TRBV7-2|TRBD1|TRBJ2-7|14
CASSIFDRAYEQYF
TGTGCCAGCAGCATCTTTGACAGGGCCTACGAGCAGTACTTC
>once|TRBV12-3/TRBV12-4|NA|TRBJ1-6|13
CASRLTSNSPLHF
TGTGCCAGCAGACTGACTTCGAATTCACCCCTCCACTTT
>NA|TRBV13|NA|TRBJ1-2|14
CASSPGHLGFGYTF
TGTGCCAGCAGCCCGGGACACCTTGGTTTTGGCTACACCTTC
>NA|TRBV3-1/TRBV3-2|NA|TRBJ1-5|15
CASSQGGPGLQPQHF
TGTGCCAGCAGCCAAGGAGGCCCAGGGCTTCAGCCCCAGCATTTT
>NA|TRBV6-5|TRBD1|TRBJ2-7|12
CATKRQGYEQYF
TGTGCCACCAAGAGACAGGGCTACGAGCAGTACTTC
>NA|TRBV18|TRBD2|TRBJ2-7|16
CASSPPQGPGGYEQYF
TGTGCCAGCTCACCCCCGCAAGGTCCGGGGGGCTACGAGCAGTACTTC
>NA|TRBV6-5|NA|TRBJ1-2|13
CASSLDRNYGYTF
TGTGCCAGCAGTCTTGACAGGAACTATGGCTACACCTTC
>NA|TRBV5-6|NA|TRBJ1-6|17
CASSLFGQTKFPSQLHF
TGTGCCAGCAGCCTCTTTGGACAGACAAAGTTCCCTTCCCAACTCCACTTT
>NA|TRBV7-9|NA|TRBJ2-7|15
CASSSPRTETYEQYF
TGTGCCAGCAGCTCACCCCGGACAGAAACCTACGAGCAGTACTTC
>NA|TRBV5-1|TRBD2|TRBJ2-7|17
CASSSGLAGASSYEQYF
TGCGCCAGCAGCTCGGGACTAGCGGGGGCGAGCTCCTACGAGCAGTACTTC
>NA|TRBV5-1|TRBD1|TRBJ2-5|15
CASSLFSGGGETQYF
TGCGCCAGCAGCTTATTTTCAGGGGGCGGAGAGACCCAGTACTTC
>NA|TRBV30|NA|TRBJ1-3|14
CAWTPGLSGNTIYF
TGTGCCTGGACACCAGGCCTCTCTGGAAACACCATATATTTT
>few|TRBV12-3/TRBV12-4|TRBD1|TRBJ1-1|13
CASKGTANTEAFF
TGTGCCAGCAAGGGGACAGCGAACACTGAAGCTTTCTTT
>NA|TRBV6-1|TRBD1|TRBJ2-5|15
CASSEGQGARETQYF
TGTGCCAGCAGTGAAGGACAGGGGGCCCGGGAGACCCAGTACTTC
>once|TRBV27|NA|TRBJ1-2|18
CASSFWGGGGKGDGGYTF
TGTGCCAGCAGTTTCTGGGGTGGGGGGGGCAAGGGGGACGGTGGCTACACCTTC
>few|TRBV19|TRBD1|TRBJ1-6|14
CASRTGGDRSPLHF
TGTGCCTCCCGGACAGGGGGGGATCGGTCACCCCTCCACTTT
>NA|TRBV5-5|NA|TRBJ1-2|14
CASSLAEGSYGYTF
TGTGCCAGCAGCTTGGCCGAGGGTAGCTATGGCTACACCTTC
>once|TRBV3-1/TRBV3-2|NA|TRBJ2-7|15
CASSLRKGGPYEQYF
TGTGCCAGCAGCCTAAGGAAAGGAGGCCCCTACGAGCAGTACTTC
>NA|TRBV4-1|TRBD1|TRBJ1-5|14
CASSPTGTGKPQHF
TGCGCCAGCAGCCCGACAGGGACCGGAAAGCCCCAGCATTTT
>NA|TRBV20-1|NA|TRBJ1-2|11
CSAQRGGGYTF
TGCAGTGCTCAAAGGGGAGGTGGCTACACCTTC
>NA|TRBV7-2|NA|TRBJ2-7|15
CASSSGLGGVREQYF
TGTGCCAGCAGCTCGGGACTGGGTGGGGTCCGTGAGCAGTACTTC
>NA|TRBV5-1|TRBD2|TRBJ2-5|14
CARPWVSGAETQYF
TGCGCCCGCCCCTGGGTCAGCGGGGCAGAGACCCAGTACTTC
>NA|TRBV18|NA|TRBJ2-2|15
CASSPELQGTGELFF
TGTGCCAGCTCACCAGAGCTGCAGGGGACCGGGGAGCTGTTTTTT
>NA|TRBV14|TRBD1|TRBJ2-7|14
CASSQLDRAHEQYF
TGTGCCAGCAGCCAGCTCGACAGGGCCCACGAGCAGTACTTC